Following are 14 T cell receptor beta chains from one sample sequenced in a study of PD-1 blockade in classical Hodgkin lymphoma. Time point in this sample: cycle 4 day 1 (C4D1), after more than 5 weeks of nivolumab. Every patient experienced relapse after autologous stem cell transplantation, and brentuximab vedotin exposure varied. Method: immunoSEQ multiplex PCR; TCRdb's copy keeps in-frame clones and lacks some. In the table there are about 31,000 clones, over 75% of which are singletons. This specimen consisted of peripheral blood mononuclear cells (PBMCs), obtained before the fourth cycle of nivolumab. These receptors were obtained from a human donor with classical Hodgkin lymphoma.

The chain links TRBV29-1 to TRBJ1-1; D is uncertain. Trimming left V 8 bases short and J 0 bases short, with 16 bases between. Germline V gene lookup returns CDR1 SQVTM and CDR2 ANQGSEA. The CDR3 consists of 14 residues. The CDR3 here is CSSPTAVMNTEAFF. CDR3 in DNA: TGCAGCTCCCCCACTGCAGTTATGAACACTGAAGCTTTCTTT.

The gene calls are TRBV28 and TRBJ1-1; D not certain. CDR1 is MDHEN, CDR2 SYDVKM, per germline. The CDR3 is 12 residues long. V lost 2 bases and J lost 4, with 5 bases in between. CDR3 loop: CASSLMRTEAFF. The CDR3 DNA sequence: TGTGCCAGCAGTTTAATGCGCACTGAAGCTTTCTTT.

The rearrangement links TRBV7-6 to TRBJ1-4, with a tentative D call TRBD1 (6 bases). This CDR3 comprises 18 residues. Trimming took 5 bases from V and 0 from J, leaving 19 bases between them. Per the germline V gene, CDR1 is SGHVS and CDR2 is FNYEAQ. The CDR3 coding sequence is TGTGCCAGCAGCGCCAGGCGTCAGGGGCGCCCAACTAATGAAAAACTGTTTTTT. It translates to CASSARRQGRPTNEKLFF. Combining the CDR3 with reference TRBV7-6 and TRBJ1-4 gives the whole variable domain GAGVSQSPRYKVTKRGQDVALRCDPISGHVSLYWYRQALGQGPEFLTYFNYEAQQDKSGLPNDRFSAERPEGSISTLTIQRTEQRDSAMYRCASSARRQGRPTNEKLFFGSGTQLSVL.

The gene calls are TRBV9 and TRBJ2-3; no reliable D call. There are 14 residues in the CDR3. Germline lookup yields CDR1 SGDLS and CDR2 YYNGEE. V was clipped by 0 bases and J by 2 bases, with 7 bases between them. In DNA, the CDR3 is TGTGCCAGCAGCGTAGGTCCTTCCACAGATACGCAGTATTTT. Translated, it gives CASSVGPSTDTQYF.

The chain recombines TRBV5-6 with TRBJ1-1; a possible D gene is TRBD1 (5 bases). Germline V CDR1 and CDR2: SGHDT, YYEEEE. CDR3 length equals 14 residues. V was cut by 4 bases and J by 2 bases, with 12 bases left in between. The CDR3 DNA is TGTGCCAGCAGCCGACGGGGCCCTAACACTGAAGCTTTCTTT. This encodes CASSRRGPNTEAFF.

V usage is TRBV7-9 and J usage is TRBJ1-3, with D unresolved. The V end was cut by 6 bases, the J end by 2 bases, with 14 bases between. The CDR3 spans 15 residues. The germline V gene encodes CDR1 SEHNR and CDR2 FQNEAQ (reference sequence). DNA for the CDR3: TGTGCCAGCAGTTCTGAGCGGGCCGCTGGAAACACCATATATTTT. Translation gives CASSSERAAGNTIYF.

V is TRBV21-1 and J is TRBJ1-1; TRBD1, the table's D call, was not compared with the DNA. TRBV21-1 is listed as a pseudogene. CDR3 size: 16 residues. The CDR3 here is CASSRDHRPSHTEAFF. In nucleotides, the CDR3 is TGTGCCAGCAGCAGAGATCACAGGCCATCGCACACTGAAGCTTTCTTT.

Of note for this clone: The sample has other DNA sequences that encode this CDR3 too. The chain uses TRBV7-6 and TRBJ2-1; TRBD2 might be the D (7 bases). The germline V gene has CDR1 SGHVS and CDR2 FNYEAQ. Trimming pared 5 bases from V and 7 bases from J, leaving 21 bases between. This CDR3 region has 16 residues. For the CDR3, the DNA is TGTGCCAGCAGCCCGTCACAGGGTTTGGGGGGGAATGAGCAGTTCTTC. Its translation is CASSPSQGLGGNEQFF.

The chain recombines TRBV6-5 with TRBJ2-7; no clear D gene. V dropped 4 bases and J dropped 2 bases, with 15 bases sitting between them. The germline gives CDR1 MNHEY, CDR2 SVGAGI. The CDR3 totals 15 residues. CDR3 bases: TGTGCCAGCAGTTTTGCACGTCAACCTCCCTACGAGCAGTACTTC. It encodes CASSFARQPPYEQYF.

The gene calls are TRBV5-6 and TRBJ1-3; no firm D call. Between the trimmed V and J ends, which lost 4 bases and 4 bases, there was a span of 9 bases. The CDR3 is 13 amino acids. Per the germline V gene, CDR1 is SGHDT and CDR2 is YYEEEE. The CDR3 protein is CASSQTIGNTIYF. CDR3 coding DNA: TGTGCCAGCAGCCAGACGATAGGAAACACCATATATTTT.

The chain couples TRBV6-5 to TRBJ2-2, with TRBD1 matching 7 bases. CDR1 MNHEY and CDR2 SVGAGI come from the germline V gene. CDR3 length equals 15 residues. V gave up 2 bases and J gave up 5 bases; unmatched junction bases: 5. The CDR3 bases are TGTGCCAGCAGTTACGCCAGGGGGAGAACCGGGGAGCTGTTTTTT. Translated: CASSYARGRTGELFF.

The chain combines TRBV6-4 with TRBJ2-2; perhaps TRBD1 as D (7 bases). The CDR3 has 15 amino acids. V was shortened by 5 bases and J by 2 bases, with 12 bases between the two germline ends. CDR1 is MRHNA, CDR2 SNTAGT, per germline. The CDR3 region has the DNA TGTGCCAGCAGTCGCCAGGGGGGAAACACCGGGGAGCTGTTTTTT. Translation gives CASSRQGGNTGELFF.

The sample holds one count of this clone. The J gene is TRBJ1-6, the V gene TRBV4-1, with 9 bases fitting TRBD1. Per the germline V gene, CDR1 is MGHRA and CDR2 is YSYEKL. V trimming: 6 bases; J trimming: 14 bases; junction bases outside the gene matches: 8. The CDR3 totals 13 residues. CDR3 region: CASRAGTGRALHF. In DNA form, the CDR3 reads TGCGCCAGCAGGGCCGGGACAGGGAGAGCCCTCCACTTT.

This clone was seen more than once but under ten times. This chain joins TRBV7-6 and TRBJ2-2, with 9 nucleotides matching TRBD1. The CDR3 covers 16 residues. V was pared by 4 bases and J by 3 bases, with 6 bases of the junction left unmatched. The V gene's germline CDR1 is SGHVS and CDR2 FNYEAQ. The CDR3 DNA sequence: TGTGCCAGCAGCTCCCACAGGGGGCGGGACACCGGGGAGCTGTTTTTT. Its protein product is CASSSHRGRDTGELFF.